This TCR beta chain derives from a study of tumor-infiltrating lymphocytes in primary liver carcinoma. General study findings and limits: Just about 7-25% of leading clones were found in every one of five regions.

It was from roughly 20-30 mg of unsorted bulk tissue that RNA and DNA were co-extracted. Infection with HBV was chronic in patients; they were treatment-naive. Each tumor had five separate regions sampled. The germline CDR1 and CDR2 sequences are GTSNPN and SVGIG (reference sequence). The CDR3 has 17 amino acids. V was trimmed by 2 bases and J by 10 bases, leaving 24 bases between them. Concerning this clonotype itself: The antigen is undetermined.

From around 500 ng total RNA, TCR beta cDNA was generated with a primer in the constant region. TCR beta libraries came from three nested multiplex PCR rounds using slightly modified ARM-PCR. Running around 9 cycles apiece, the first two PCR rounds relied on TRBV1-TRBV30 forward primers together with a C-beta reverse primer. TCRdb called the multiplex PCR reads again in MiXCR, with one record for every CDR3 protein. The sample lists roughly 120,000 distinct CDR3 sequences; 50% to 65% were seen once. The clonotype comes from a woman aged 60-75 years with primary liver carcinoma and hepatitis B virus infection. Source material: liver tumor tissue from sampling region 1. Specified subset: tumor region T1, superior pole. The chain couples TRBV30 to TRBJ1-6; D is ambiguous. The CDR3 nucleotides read TGTGCCTGGAGTAAGGTCCACGGACGGTGGGTCCTCTCACCCCTCCACTTT. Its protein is CAWSKVHGRWVLSPLHF.